The table lists the clone carrying this T cell receptor beta chain with a few counts. Its antigen is unidentified. The sample carries other DNA sequences with the same CDR3. Cell sorting via CD45RO/CCR7/CD25/CD127/CD95/CD27 was performed to obtain CD4+ naive, central memory, regulatory and stem cell-like memory cells. CDR3 length: 14 residues. Per germline, CDR1 MDHEN and CDR2 SYDVKM. The trim removed 6 bases at V and 3 bases at J, leaving 6 bases unmatched. The record originates from a study of beta chain features in type 1 diabetes. Study background: Patients were similar to healthy donors in age and gender (as well as in cell yields). Sorted cells numbering some 110,000,000 were examined across all samples. Study findings and constraints: Among all four CD4+ subsets, Type 1 diabetes patients had TCRB CDR3s that were moderately but significantly shorter.

The investigators reverse transcribed all of the isolated RNA, so they sequenced expressed TCRB transcripts. Using immunoSEQ multiplex PCR, the repertoire was profiled, and TCRdb retains in-frame clones only, with some absent. Here the sample spans some 640,000 clones, 11% to 15% being singletons. The chain combines TRBV28 with TRBJ2-7, with 9 bases lining up with TRBD1. Source material: naive CD4+ T cells from blood. The receptor was isolated from a man between 18 and 35 years old with type 1 diabetes. CDR3 DNA sequence: TGTGCCAGCAGAGGACAGGGGACGAGCTACGAGCAGTACTTC. Translated, it gives CASRGQGTSYEQYF.